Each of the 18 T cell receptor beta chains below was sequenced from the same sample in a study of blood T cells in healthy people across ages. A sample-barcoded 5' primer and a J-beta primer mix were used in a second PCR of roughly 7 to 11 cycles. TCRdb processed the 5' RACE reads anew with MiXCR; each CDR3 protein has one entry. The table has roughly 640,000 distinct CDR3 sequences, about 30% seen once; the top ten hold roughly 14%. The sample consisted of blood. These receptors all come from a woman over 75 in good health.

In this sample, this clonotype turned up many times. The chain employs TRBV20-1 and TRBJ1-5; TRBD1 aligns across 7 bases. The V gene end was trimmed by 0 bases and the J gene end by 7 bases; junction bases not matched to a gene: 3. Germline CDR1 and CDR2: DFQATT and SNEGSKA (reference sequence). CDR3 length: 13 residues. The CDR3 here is CSAREPGGQPQHF. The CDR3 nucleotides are TGCAGTGCTAGAGAGCCAGGGGGACAGCCCCAGCATTTT.

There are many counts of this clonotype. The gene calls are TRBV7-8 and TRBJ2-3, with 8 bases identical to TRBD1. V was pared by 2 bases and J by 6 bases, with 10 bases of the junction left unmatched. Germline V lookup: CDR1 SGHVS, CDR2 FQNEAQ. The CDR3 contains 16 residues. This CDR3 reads CASSLQSQDRADTQYF. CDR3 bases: TGTGCCAGCAGCTTACAATCCCAGGACAGGGCTGATACGCAGTATTTT.

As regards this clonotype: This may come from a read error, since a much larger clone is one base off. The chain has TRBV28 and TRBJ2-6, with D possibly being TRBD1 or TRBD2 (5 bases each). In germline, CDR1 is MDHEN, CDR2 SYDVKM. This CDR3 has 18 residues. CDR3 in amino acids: CAGSPGRGTVSGANVLTF. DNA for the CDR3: TGTGCCGGCAGTCCCGGAAGAGGGACCGTCTCTGGGGCCAACGTCCTGACTTTC.

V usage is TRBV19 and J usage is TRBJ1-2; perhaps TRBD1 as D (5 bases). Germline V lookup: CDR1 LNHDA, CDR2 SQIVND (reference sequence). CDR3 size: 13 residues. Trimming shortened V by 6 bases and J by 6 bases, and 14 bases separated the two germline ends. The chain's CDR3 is CASRDRGRNGYTF. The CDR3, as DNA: TGTGCCAGTAGGGACCGGGGACGGAATGGCTACACCTTC.

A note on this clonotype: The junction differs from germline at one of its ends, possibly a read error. This CDR3 is CTSLEGQGYEQYF. The DNA of the CDR3 is TGTACCAGCCTCGAAGGTCAGGGGTACGAGCAGTACTTC. The chain recombines TRBV28 with TRBJ2-7, with D possibly matching TRBD1 (6 bases). Germline V gene data show CDR1 as MDHEN and CDR2 as SYDVKM. There are 13 residues in the CDR3.

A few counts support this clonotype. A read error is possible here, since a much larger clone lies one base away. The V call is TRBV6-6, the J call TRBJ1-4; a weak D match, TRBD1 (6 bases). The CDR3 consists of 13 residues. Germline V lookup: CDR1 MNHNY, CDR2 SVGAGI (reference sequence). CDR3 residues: CASMGAVMGKRFF. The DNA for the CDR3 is TGTGCCAGCATGGGGGCTGTCATGGGAAAACGGTTTTTT.

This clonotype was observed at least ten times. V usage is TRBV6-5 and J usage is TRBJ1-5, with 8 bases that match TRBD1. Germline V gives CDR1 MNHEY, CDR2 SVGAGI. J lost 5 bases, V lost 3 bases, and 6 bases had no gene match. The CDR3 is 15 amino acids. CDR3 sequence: CASSYRTGRDQPQHF. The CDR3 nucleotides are TGTGCCAGCAGTTATCGGACAGGGAGAGATCAGCCCCAGCATTTT.

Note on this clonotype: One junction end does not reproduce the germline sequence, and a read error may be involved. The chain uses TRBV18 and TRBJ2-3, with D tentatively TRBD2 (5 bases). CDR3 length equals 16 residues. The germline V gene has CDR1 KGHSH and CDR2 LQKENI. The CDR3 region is CASSPGGLYSTDTRYF. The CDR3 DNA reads TGTGCCAGCTCACCGGGTGGACTCTACAGCACAGATACGCGGTATTTT.

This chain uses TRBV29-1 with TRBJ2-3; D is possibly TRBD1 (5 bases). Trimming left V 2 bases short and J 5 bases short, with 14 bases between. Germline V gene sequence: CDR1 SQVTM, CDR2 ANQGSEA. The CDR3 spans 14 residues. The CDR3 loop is CSVEPAGQGDTQYF. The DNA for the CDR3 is TGCAGCGTTGAACCAGCCGGACAAGGAGATACGCAGTATTTT.

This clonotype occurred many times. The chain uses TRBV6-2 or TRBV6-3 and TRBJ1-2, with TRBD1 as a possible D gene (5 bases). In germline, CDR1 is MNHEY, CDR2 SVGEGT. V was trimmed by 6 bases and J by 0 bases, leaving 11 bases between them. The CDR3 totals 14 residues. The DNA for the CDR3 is TGTGCCAGCAGGAGAGGGGAAGCTAACTATGGCTACACCTTC. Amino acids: CASRRGEANYGYTF.

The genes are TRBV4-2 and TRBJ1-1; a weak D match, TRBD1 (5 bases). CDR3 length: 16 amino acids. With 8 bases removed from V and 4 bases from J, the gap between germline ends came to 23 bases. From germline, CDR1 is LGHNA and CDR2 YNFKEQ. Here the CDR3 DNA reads TGTGCCAGCGGCCCCCCGGGACCCCGTAGTCGCACTGAAGCTTTCTTT. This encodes CASGPPGPRSRTEAFF.

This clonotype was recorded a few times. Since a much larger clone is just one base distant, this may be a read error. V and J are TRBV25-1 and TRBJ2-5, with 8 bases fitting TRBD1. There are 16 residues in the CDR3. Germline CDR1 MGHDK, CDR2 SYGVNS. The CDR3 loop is CVSSLQGVVDRGTQYF. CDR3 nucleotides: TGTGTCAGCAGTCTACAGGGGGTAGTTGATCGGGGGACCCAGTACTTC.

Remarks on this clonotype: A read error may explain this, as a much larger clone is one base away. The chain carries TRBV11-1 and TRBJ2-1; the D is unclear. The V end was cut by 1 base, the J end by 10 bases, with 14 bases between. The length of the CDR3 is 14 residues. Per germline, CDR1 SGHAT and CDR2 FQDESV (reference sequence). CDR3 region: CASSLGPHTYEQFF. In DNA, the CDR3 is TGTGCCAGCAGCTTAGGCCCACACACCTACGAGCAGTTCTTC.

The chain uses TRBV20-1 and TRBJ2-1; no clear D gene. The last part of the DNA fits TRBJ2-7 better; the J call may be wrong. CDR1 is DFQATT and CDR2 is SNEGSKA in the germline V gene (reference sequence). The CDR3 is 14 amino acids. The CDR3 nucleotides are TGCAGGGGTGGTTCCACCGACTCCTACAATGAGCAGTACTTC. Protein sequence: CRGGSTDSYNEQYF.

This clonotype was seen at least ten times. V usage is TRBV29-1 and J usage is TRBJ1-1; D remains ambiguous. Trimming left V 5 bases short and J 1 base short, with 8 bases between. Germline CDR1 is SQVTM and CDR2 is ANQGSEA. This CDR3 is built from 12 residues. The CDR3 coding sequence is TGCAGCGTTTGGTACAGGAACACTGAAGCTTTCTTT. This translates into CSVWYRNTEAFF.

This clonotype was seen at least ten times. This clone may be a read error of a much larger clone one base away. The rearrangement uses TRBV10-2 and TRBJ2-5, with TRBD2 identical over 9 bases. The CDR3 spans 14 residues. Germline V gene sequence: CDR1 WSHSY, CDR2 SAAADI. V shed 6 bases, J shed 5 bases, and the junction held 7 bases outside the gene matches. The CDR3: CASRDPSGAETQYF. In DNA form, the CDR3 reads TGCGCCAGCAGGGATCCTAGCGGGGCGGAGACCCAGTACTTC.

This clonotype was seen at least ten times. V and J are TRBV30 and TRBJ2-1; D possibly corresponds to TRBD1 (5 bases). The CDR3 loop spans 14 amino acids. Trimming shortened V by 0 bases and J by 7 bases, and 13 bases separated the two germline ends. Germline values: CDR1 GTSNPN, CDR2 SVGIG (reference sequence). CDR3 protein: CAWSVGPPRNEQFF. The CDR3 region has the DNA TGTGCCTGGAGTGTGGGGCCTCCCCGGAATGAGCAGTTCTTC.

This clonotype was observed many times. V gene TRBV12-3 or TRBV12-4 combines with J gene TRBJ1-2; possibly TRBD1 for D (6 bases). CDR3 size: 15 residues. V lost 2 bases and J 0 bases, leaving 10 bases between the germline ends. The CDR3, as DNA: TGTGCCAGCAGTTTAACAGGACAGACTAACTATGGCTACACCTTC. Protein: CASSLTGQTNYGYTF.